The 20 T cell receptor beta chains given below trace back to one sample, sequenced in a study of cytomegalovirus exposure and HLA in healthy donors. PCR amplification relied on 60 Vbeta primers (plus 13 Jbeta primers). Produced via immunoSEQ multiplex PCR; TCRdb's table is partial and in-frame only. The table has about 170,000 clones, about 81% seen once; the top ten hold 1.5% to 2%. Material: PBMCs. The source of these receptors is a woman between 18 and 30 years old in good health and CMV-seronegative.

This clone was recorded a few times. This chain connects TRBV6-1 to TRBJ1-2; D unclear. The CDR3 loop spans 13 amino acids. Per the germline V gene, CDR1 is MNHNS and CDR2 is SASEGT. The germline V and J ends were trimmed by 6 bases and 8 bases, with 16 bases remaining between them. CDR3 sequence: CASSYGGFWGYTF. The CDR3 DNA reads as TGTGCCAGCAGCTACGGAGGGTTCTGGGGCTACACCTTC.

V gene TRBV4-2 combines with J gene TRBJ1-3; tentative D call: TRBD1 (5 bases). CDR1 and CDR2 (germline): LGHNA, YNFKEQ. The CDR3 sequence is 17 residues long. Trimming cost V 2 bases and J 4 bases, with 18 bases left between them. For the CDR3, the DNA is TGTGCCAGCAGCCAACTTATCGGGGGGTCGGAGGGAAACACCATATATTTT. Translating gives CASSQLIGGSEGNTIYF.

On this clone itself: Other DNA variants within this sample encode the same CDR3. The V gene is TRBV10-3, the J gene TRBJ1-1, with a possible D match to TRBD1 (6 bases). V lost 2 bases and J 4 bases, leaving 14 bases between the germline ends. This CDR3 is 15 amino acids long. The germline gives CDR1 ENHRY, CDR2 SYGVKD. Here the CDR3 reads CAISETYRVTTEAFF. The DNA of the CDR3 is TGTGCCATCAGTGAGACGTACAGGGTGACCACTGAAGCTTTCTTT.

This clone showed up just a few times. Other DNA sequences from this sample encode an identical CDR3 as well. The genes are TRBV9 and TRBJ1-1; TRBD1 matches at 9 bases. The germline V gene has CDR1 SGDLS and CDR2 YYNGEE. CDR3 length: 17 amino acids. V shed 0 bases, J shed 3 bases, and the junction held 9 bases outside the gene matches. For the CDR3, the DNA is TGTGCCAGCAGCGTAGTGTCTAAAGGGACAGGGTACACTGAAGCTTTCTTT. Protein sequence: CASSVVSKGTGYTEAFF.

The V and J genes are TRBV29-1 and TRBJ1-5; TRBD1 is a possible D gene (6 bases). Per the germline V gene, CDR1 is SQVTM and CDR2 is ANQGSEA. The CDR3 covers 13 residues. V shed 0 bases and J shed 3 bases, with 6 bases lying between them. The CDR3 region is CSVEEGHNQPQHF. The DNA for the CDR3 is TGCAGCGTTGAAGAGGGACACAATCAGCCCCAGCATTTT.

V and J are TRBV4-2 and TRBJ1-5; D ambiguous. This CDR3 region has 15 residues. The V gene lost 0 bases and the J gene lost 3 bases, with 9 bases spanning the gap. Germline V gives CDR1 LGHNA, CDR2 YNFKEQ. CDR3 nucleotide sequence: TGTGCCAGCAGCCAAGATGGGCAGTACAATCAGCCCCAGCATTTT. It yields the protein CASSQDGQYNQPQHF.

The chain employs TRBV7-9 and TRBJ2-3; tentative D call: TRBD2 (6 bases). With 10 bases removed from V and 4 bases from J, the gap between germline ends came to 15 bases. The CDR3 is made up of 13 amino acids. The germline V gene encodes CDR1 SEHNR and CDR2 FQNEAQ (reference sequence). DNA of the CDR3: TGTGCCACCGAGAGGCGGGGTTCAGATACGCAGTATTTT. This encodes CATERRGSDTQYF. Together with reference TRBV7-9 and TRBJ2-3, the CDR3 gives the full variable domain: DTGVSQNPRHKITKRGQNVTFRCDPISEHNRLYWYRQTLGQGPEFLTYFQNEAQLEKSRLLSDRFSAERPKGSFSTLEIQRTEQGDSAMYLCATERRGSDTQYFGPGTRLTVL.

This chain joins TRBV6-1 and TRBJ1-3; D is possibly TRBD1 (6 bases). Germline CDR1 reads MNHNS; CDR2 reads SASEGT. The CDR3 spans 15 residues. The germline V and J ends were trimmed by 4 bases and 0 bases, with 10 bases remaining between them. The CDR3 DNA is TGTGCCAGCAGTGCCGACAGGATCTCTGGAAACACCATATATTTT. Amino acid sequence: CASSADRISGNTIYF.

The CDR3 DNA reads as TGTGCCAGCAGTTTTTGGACAGGGGGTTATACTGAAGCTTTCTTT. Its protein is CASSFWTGGYTEAFF. The chain is built from TRBV28 and TRBJ1-1; the match to TRBD1 covers 10 bases. Germline CDR1 is MDHEN and CDR2 is SYDVKM. The J segment lost 5 bases and the V segment lost 3 bases, leaving 6 bases of the junction unmatched. This CDR3 comprises 15 residues.

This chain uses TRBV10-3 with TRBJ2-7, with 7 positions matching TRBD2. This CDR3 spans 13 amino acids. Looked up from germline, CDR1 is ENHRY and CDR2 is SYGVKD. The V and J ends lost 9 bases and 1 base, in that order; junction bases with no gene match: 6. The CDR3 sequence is CAIRRGSSYEQYF. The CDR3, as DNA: TGTGCCATTAGGCGGGGGTCATCCTACGAGCAGTACTTC.

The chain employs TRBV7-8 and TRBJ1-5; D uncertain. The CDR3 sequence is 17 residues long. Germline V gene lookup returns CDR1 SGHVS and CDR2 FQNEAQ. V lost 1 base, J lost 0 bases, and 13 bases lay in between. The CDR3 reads CASSLGVRHRSNQPQHF. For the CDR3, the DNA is TGTGCCAGCAGCTTAGGGGTTCGACACCGTAGCAATCAGCCCCAGCATTTT.

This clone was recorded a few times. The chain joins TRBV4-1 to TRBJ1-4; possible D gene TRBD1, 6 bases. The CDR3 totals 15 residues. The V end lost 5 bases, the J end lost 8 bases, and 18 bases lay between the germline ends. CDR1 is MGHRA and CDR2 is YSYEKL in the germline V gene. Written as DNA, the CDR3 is TGCGCCAGCAGCAAAGGAGACAGGTCGGTCGAAAAACTGTTTTTT. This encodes CASSKGDRSVEKLFF.

This chain's CDR3 is CASSAGQGARNTQYF. The CDR3 nucleotides read TGTGCCAGCAGCGCCGGACAGGGGGCACGAAATACGCAGTATTTT. This chain uses TRBV11-2 with TRBJ2-3, with 11 bases matching TRBD1. The CDR3 length is 15 residues. Germline-derived CDR1 and CDR2 are SGHAT and FQNNGV. Germline trimming cut 5 bases from V and 7 bases from J; bases unmatched to any gene: 8.

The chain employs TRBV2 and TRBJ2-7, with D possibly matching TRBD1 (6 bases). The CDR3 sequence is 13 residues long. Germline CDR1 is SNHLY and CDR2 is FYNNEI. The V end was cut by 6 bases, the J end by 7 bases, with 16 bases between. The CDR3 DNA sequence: TGTGCCAGCAGGCAGACAGGTCGCGTGGAGCAGTACTTC. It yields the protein CASRQTGRVEQYF.

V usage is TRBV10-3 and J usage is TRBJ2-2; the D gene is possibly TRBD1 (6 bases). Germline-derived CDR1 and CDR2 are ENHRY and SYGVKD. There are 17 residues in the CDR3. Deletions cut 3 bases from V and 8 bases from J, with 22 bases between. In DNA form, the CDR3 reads TGTGCCATCAGTGACGAACAGGGTGGTGGCTTTCGGGGGGAGCTGTTTTTT. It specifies CAISDEQGGGFRGELFF.

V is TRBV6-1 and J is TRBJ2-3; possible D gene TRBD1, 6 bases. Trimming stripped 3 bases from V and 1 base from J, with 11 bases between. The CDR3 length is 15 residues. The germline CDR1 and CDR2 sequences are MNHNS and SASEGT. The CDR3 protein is CASSDQGYRTDTQYF. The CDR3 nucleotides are TGTGCCAGCAGTGATCAGGGGTACCGCACAGATACGCAGTATTTT.

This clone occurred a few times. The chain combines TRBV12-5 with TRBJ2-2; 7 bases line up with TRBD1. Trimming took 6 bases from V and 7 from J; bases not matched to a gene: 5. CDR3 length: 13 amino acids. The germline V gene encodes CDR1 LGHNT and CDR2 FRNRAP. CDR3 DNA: TGTGCTAGTGGGTCGACAGGGAACGGGGAGCTGTTTTTT. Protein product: CASGSTGNGELFF.

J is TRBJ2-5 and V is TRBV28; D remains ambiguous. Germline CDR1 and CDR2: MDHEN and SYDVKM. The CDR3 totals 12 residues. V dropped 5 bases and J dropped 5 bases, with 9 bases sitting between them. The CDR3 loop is CASSPLLETQYF. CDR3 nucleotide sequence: TGTGCCAGCAGTCCCCTCCTCGAGACCCAGTACTTC.

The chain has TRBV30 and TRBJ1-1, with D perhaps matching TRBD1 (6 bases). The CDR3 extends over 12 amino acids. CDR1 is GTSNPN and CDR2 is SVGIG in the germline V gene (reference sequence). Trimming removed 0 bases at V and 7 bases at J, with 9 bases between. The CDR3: CAWSVQGGEAFF. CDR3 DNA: TGTGCCTGGAGTGTACAAGGGGGTGAAGCTTTCTTT.

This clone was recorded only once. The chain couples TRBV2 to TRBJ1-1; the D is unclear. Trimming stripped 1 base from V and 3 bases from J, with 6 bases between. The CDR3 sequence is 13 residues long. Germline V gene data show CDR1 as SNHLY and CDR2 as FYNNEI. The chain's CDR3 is CASSEVLHTEAFF. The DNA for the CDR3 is TGTGCCAGCAGTGAAGTACTCCACACTGAAGCTTTCTTT.